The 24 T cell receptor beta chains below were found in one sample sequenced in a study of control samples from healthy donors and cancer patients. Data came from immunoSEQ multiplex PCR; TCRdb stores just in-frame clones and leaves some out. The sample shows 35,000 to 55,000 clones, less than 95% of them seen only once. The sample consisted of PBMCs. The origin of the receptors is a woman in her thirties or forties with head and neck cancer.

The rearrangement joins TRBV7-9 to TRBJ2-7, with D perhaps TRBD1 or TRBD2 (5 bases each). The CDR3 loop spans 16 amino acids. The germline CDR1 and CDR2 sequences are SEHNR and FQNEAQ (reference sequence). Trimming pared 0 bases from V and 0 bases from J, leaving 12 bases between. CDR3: CASSLATGANSYEQYF. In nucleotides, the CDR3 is TGTGCCAGCAGCTTAGCGACCGGGGCCAACTCCTACGAGCAGTACTTC. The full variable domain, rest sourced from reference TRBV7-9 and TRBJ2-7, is DTGVSQNPRHKITKRGQNVTFRCDPISEHNRLYWYRQTLGQGPEFLTYFQNEAQLEKSRLLSDRFSAERPKGSFSTLEIQRTEQGDSAMYLCASSLATGANSYEQYFGPGTRLTVT.

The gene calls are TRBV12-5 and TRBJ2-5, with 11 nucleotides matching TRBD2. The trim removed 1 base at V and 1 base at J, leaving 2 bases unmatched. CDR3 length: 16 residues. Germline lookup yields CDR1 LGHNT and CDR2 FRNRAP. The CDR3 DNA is TGTGCTAGTGGTTTGGCTAGCGGGGGGCTCCAAGAGACCCAGTACTTC. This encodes CASGLASGGLQETQYF.

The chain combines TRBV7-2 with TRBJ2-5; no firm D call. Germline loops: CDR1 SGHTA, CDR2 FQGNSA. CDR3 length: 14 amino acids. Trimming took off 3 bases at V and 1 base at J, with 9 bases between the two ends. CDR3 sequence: CASSFSQAQETQYF. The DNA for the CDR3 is TGTGCCAGCAGCTTTTCGCAGGCCCAAGAGACCCAGTACTTC. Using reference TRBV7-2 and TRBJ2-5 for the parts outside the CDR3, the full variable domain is GAGVSQSPSNKVTEKGKDVELRCDPISGHTALYWYRQSLGQGLEFLIYFQGNSAPDKSGLPSDRFSAERTGGSVSTLTIQRTQQEDSAVYLCASSFSQAQETQYFGPGTRLLVL.

CDR3 amino acids: CSASSQREQETQYF. The CDR3 nucleotides are TGCAGTGCTAGTTCACAGCGGGAACAAGAGACCCAGTACTTC. J is TRBJ2-5 and V is TRBV20-1, with TRBD2 matching 7 bases. Germline CDR1 and CDR2: DFQATT and SNEGSKA (reference sequence). The CDR3 runs 14 residues. V lost 3 bases, J lost 2 bases, and 6 bases stayed unmatched.

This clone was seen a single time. The CDR3 sequence: CAISESAGLNSYEQYF. Written as DNA, the CDR3 is TGTGCCATCAGTGAGTCGGCAGGGCTTAATTCCTACGAGCAGTACTTC. The rearrangement uses TRBV10-3 and TRBJ2-7; D perhaps matches TRBD1 (5 bases). Per germline, CDR1 ENHRY and CDR2 SYGVKD. V shed 0 bases and J shed 1 base, with 13 bases lying between them. CDR3 length equals 16 residues.

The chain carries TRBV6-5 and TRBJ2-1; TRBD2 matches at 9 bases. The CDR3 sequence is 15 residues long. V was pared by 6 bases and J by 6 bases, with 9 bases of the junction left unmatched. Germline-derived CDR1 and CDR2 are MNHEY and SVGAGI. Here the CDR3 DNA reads TGTGCCAGCAGCCCCACTAGCGGGCGAATCAATGAGCAGTTCTTC. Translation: CASSPTSGRINEQFF.

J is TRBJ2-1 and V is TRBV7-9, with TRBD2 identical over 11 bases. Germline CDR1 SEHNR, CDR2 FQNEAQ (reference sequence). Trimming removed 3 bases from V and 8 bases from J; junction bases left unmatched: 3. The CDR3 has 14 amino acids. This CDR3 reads CASSFTSGRDEQFF. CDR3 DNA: TGTGCCAGCAGCTTTACTAGCGGGAGAGATGAGCAGTTCTTC. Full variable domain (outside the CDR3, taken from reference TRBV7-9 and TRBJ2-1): DTGVSQNPRHKITKRGQNVTFRCDPISEHNRLYWYRQTLGQGPEFLTYFQNEAQLEKSRLLSDRFSAERPKGSFSTLEIQRTEQGDSAMYLCASSFTSGRDEQFFGPGTRLTVL.

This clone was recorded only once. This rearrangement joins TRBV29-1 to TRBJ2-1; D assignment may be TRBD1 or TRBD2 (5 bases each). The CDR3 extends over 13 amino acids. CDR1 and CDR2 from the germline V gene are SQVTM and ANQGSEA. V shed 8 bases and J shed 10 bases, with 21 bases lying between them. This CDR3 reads CSSGQGPIREQFF. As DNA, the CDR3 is TGCAGCTCGGGGCAGGGCCCCATTAGAGAGCAGTTCTTC.

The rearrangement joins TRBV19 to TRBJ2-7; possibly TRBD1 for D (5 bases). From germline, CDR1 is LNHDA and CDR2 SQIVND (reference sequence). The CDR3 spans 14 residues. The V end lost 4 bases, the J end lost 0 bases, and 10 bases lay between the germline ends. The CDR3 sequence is CASSRLGASYEQYF. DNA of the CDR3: TGTGCCAGTAGTAGGCTAGGGGCCTCCTACGAGCAGTACTTC.

The CDR3 DNA reads TGTGCCAGTAGTATAGATCTAGCAGCGGTCTATGGCTACACCTTC. Its protein is CASSIDLAAVYGYTF. The genes are TRBV19 and TRBJ1-2; D is unresolved. Germline V CDR1 and CDR2: LNHDA, SQIVND (reference sequence). The CDR3 totals 15 residues. V was clipped by 0 bases and J by 4 bases, with 12 bases between them.

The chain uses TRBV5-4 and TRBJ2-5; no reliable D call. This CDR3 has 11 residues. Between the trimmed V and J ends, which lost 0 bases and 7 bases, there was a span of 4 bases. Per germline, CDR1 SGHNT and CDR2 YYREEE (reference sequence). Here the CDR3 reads CASSLGATQYF. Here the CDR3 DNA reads TGTGCCAGCAGCTTGGGGGCGACCCAGTACTTC.

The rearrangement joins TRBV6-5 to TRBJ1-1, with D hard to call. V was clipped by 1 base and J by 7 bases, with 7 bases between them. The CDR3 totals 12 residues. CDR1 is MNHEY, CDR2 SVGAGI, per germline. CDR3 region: CASSYLGSEAFF. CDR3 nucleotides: TGTGCCAGCAGTTACTTGGGGAGTGAAGCTTTCTTT.

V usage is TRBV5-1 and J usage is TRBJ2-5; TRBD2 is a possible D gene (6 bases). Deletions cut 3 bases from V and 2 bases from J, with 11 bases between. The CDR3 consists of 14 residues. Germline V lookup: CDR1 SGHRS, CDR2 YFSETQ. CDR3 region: CASSSSSGQETQYF. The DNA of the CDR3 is TGCGCCAGCAGCTCTTCCAGCGGGCAAGAGACCCAGTACTTC.

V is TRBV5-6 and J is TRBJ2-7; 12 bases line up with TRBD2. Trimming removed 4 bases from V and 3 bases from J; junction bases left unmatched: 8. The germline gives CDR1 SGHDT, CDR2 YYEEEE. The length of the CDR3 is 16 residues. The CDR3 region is CASSPFLAGGFYEQYF. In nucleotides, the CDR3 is TGTGCCAGCAGCCCCTTCCTAGCGGGAGGGTTCTACGAGCAGTACTTC. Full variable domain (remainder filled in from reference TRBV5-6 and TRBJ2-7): DAGVTQSPTHLIKTRGQQVTLRCSPKSGHDTVSWYQQALGQGPQFIFQYYEEEERQRGNFPDRFSGHQFPNYSSELNVNALLLGDSALYLCASSPFLAGGFYEQYFGPGTRLTVT.

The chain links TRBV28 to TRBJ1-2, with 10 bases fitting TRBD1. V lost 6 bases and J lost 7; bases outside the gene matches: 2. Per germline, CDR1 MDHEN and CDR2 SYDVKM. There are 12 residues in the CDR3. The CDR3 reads CASRTGGGGYTF. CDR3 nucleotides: TGTGCCAGCAGGACAGGGGGCGGTGGCTACACCTTC.

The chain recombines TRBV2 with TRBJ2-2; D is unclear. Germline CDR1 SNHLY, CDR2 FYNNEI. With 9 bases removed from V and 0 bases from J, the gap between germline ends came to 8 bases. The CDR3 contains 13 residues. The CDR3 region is CARKHTNTGELFF. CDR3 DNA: TGTGCCAGAAAGCATACGAACACCGGGGAGCTGTTTTTT.

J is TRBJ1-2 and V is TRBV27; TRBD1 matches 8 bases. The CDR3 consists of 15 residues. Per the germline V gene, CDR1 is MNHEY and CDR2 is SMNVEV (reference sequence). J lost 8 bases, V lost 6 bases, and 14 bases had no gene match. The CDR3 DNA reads TGTGCCAGCAGAGCCTATAGGACAGGGTTAGAAGGCTACACCTTC. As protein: CASRAYRTGLEGYTF.

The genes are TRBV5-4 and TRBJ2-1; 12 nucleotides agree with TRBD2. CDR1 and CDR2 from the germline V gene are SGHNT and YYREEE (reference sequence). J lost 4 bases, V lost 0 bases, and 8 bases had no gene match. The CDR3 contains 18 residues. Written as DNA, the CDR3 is TGTGCCAGCAGCTTGGGCCCGAAGCTAGCGGGAGGGTACAATGAGCAGTTCTTC. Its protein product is CASSLGPKLAGGYNEQFF.

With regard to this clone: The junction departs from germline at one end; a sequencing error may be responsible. CDR3 coding DNA: TGTGCCAGCAGCCGCCAACGAAAACCAGTGGACCATGCTGTCTTC. This translates into CASSRQRKPVDHAVF. The genes are TRBV7-4 and TRBJ2-1; D unresolved. CDR3 length: 15 amino acids. Germline CDR1 is SGHVT and CDR2 is SQSDAQ.

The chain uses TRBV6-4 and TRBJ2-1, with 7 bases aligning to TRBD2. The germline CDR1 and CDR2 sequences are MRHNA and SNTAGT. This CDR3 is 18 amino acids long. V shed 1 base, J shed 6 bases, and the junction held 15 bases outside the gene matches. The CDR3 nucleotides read TGTGCCAGCAGTGACTTCGGGGGAGGGGTTAGTTCTGGCAATGAGCAGTTCTTC. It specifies CASSDFGGGVSSGNEQFF.

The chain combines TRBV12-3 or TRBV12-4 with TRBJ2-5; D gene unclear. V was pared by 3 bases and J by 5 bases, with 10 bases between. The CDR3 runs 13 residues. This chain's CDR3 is CASSFQRRETQYF. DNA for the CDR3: TGTGCCAGCAGTTTTCAGCGCCGGGAGACCCAGTACTTC.

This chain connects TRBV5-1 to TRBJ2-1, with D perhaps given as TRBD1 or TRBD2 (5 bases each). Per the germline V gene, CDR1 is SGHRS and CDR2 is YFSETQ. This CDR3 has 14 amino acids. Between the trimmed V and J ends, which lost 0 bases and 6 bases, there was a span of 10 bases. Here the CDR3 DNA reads TGCGCCAGCAGCTTGGATGTCGGGACCAATGAGCAGTTCTTC. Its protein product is CASSLDVGTNEQFF.

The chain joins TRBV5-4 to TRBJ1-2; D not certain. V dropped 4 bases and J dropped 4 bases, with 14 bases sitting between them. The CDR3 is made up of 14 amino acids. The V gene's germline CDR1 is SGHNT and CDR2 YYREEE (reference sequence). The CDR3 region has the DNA TGTGCCAGCAGCCCCCGAGGCAACTTCTATGGCTACACCTTC. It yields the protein CASSPRGNFYGYTF.

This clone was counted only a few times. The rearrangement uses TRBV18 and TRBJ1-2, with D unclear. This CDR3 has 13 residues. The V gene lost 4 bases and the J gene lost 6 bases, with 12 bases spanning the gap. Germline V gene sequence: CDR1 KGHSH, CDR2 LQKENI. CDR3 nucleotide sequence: TGTGCCAGCTCACTTTCCGGAGACGATGGCTACACCTTC. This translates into CASSLSGDDGYTF.